The source of this T cell receptor beta chain is a study of blood T cell repertoires in COVID-19. On the study more broadly: Donors in the United States, Italy and Spain gave samples during acute or convalescent COVID-19. From T cells, B-cell-depleted T cells, or PBMCs came the material, which was cDNA or gDNA.

Germline loops: CDR1 SGHAT, CDR2 FQDESV (reference sequence). V trimming: 5 bases; J trimming: 2 bases; junction bases outside the gene matches: 8. This CDR3 has 15 residues. Original analysis: Reference gene primer amplification gave estimated nucleated cell counts. Libraries were prepared by immunoSEQ multiplex PCR; TCRdb keeps only in-frame clonotypes and omits some of them. The DNA was the basis for D and trimming; V, J and clone size are from that table. The sample holds roughly 76,000 clones, approximately 90% seen once. The gene calls are TRBV11-1 and TRBJ2-5; TRBD1 aligns across 7 bases. Sequencing input: peripheral blood. The TCR originated in a man between 70 and 80 years old with active or convalescent COVID-19. The CDR3 DNA sequence: TGTGCCAGCAGCCCGGGACAGTGGGAACAAGAGACCCAGTACTTC. Protein sequence: CASSPGQWEQETQYF.